This is a list of T cell receptor beta chains from one sample in a study of shared clonotypes between healthy human individuals. Using immunoSEQ multiplex PCR, the repertoire was profiled, and TCRdb retains in-frame clones only, with some absent. Seen here are under 600,000 clones, nearly 98% observed once, and the top ten hold 0.3%. The specimen was naive CD8+ T cells sorted from blood. The receptors originated from a man in his thirties or forties in good health. Each CDR3 is given with its conserved first and last residue. D genes are given only for firm matches. Only some rows state a clone size, as once, few, many or a class for expanded clones.

TRBV5-1	.	TRBJ1-1	.	TGCGCCAGCAATCAGGGCGGGGTGAACACTGAAGCTTTCTTT	CASNQGGVNTEAFF
TRBV2	TRBD2	TRBJ2-7	.	TGTGCCAGCAGTGGGACTAGCGGGTTTAGCTCCTACGAGCAGTACTTC	CASSGTSGFSSYEQYF
TRBV11-2	.	TRBJ2-1	.	TGTGCCAGCAGCTTAGATCCCAATGAGCAGTTCTTC	CASSLDPNEQFF
TRBV7-9	TRBD2	TRBJ2-3	.	TGTGCCAGCAGCTTTCCAGCGGGAGGAGGTACAGATACGCAGTATTTT	CASSFPAGGGTDTQYF
TRBV15	.	TRBJ2-1	.	TGTGCCACCAGCCCAAGGACCGACTACAATGAGCAGTTCTTC	CATSPRTDYNEQFF
TRBV9	.	TRBJ2-4	.	TGTGCCAGCAGCGTATCCCACGGTGACTTC	CASSVSHGDF
TRBV5-1	TRBD1	TRBJ2-5	.	TGCGCCAGCAGCTCCCGGGACAGGGGTGTTGTAGAGACCCAGTACTTC	CASSSRDRGVVETQYF
TRBV4-1	TRBD2	TRBJ2-7	.	TGCGCCAGCAGCCCTACTCGAGGGAGGGGCGGCGAGCAGTACTTC	CASSPTRGRGGEQYF
TRBV9	TRBD2	TRBJ2-2	.	TGTGCCAGCAGCGTAGACGTTAGCGGGACCACCGGGGAGCTGTTTTTT	CASSVDVSGTTGELFF
TRBV11-2	.	TRBJ1-1	.	TGTGCCAGCAGCTTTGGAGGGGAAGCTTTCTTT	CASSFGGEAFF
TRBV7-2	.	TRBJ1-5	.	TGTGCCAGCAGCCTTAACAGTGATCAGCCCCAGCATTTT	CASSLNSDQPQHF
TRBV14	TRBD2	TRBJ2-1	.	TGTGCCAGCAGCAGACTAGCGGGAGACTACAATGAGCAGTTCTTC	CASSRLAGDYNEQFF
TRBV29-1	.	TRBJ2-1	.	TGCAGCGTTGAAAAAAATGAGCAGTTCTTC	CSVEKNEQFF
TRBV7-3	TRBD2	TRBJ2-2	.	TGTGCCAGCAGCTTCACGGGAGGGCCGGGAACCGGGGAGCTGTTTTTT	CASSFTGGPGTGELFF
TRBV28	TRBD1	TRBJ2-3	.	TGTGCCAGCAGTTTAAGAGGGGGCGGCACAGATACGCAGTATTTT	CASSLRGGGTDTQYF
TRBV6-4	TRBD2	TRBJ2-1	.	TGTGCCAGCAGTGACTCACTAGCGGGAGGTGAGCAGTTCTTC	CASSDSLAGGEQFF
TRBV7-9	TRBD1	TRBJ1-5	.	TGTGCCAGCAGCTCCGAGGGGGCTCAGCCCCAGCATTTT	CASSSEGAQPQHF
TRBV27	.	TRBJ1-5	.	TGTGCCAGCAGTTTAAGCTGGGACAGCAATCAGCCCCAGCATTTT	CASSLSWDSNQPQHF
TRBV7-9	.	TRBJ2-1	.	TGTGCCAGCAGTTGGGACCTAAACAATGAGCAGTTCTTC	CASSWDLNNEQFF
TRBV7-8	.	TRBJ2-1	.	TGTGCCAGCAGCTTACGACCGCTAACGGGACTCTCCTACAATGAGCAGTTCTTC	CASSLRPLTGLSYNEQFF
TRBV25-1	TRBD2	TRBJ2-1	.	TGTGCCAGCAGTATCGGCGGGAGCCTTAAAGATGAGCAGTTCTTC	CASSIGGSLKDEQFF
TRBV19	TRBD1	TRBJ2-3	.	TGTGCCAGTAGTACCCAACAGGGGGCAGCGGATACGCAGTATTTT	CASSTQQGAADTQYF
TRBV7-8	TRBD2	TRBJ2-2	.	TGTGCCAGCAGCGCGACTCCGGGACTAGGGACCAAAGTTGCCGGGGAGCTGTTTTTT	CASSATPGLGTKVAGELFF
TRBV5-1	.	TRBJ2-7	.	TGCGCCAGCAGCTTGGCCTCCGGCAGACTGGGATCCTACGAGCAGTACTTC	CASSLASGRLGSYEQYF
TRBV11-3	TRBD1	TRBJ1-2	.	TGTGCCAGCAGTTCGTCTCCGGACAGGGGGCTTGGCTACACCTTC	CASSSSPDRGLGYTF
TRBV29-1	.	TRBJ2-7	.	TGCAGCGTAAGACGAACGGACAGCCCCTACGAGCAGTACTTC	CSVRRTDSPYEQYF
TRBV29-1	.	TRBJ2-5	.	TGCAGCGTTGAGTGGCGGGACAGAGAGGAAGAGACCCAGTACTTC	CSVEWRDREEETQYF
TRBV7-9	.	TRBJ2-1	.	TGTGCCAGCAGCTCGTGGTCCCTGAGCTCCTACAATGAGCAGTTCTTC	CASSSWSLSSYNEQFF
TRBV28	TRBD1	TRBJ1-5	.	TGTGCCAGCAGCCTAACCGGGACAGAGAATCAGCCCCAGCATTTT	CASSLTGTENQPQHF
TRBV13	TRBD1	TRBJ1-1	.	TGTGCCAGCAGCCCCCAGGGACAGGGGATTACTGAAGCTTTCTTT	CASSPQGQGITEAFF
TRBV7-9	.	TRBJ2-3	.	TGTGCCAGCAGCTTAGTCCCGACAGATACGCAGTATTTT	CASSLVPTDTQYF
TRBV19	.	TRBJ2-7	.	TGTGCCAGTAGCACACCATCCCCATACGAGCAGTACTTC	CASSTPSPYEQYF
TRBV9	.	TRBJ1-2	.	TGTGCCAGCAGCGCCCGTGAGGGCTACACCTTC	CASSAREGYTF
TRBV9	.	TRBJ2-3	.	TGTGCCAGCAGCTCACCCTTGAGCACAGATACGCAGTATTTT	CASSSPLSTDTQYF
TRBV10-2	.	TRBJ2-3	.	TGCGCCAGCAGTGAAGGGCTCTCTAGCACAGATACGCAGTATTTT	CASSEGLSSTDTQYF
TRBV6-6	TRBD2	TRBJ2-7	.	TGTGCCAGCAGCCTAGCGGAGACAAGCTACGAGCAGTACTTC	CASSLAETSYEQYF
TRBV11-2	.	TRBJ2-1	.	TGTGCCAGCAGCTCGGCCACTAGGCGGCGGGCGGCGCGCAATGAGCAGTTCTTC	CASSSATRRRAARNEQFF
TRBV9	.	TRBJ2-1	.	TGTGCCAGCAGCGTAGAACTAGCACTCTACAATGAGCAGTTCTTC	CASSVELALYNEQFF
TRBV5-4	.	TRBJ1-2	.	TGTGCCAGCAGCACAACTAGAGACTATGGCTACACCTTC	CASSTTRDYGYTF
TRBV27	.	TRBJ2-7	.	TGTGCCAGCAGTTCAGGCGGCAGGGGCTCCTACGAGCAGTACTTC	CASSSGGRGSYEQYF
TRBV2	.	TRBJ2-7	.	TGTGCCAGCAGTGCCGACTCAGGGATCTCCTACGAGCAGTACTTC	CASSADSGISYEQYF
TRBV2	TRBD2	TRBJ2-1	.	TGTGCCAGCACCGAGGGGCGGGGGTCCTACAATGAGCAGTTCTTC	CASTEGRGSYNEQFF
TRBV6-1	TRBD2	TRBJ2-1	.	TGTGCCAGCTCATCAGGGAGGGCCAAATGGAATGAGCAGTTCTTC	CASSSGRAKWNEQFF
TRBV4-1	.	TRBJ1-4	.	TGCGCCAGCAGCCGAGAGACACCCCTGGGTGAAAAACTGTTTTTT	CASSRETPLGEKLFF
TRBV5-4	.	TRBJ1-2	.	TGTGCCAGCAGCTTGCAGGGATCGGGCTATGGCTACACCTTC	CASSLQGSGYGYTF
TRBV9	TRBD2	TRBJ2-7	once	TGTGCCAGCAGCCTAGCGGGACCTTCCTACGAGCAGTACTTC	CASSLAGPSYEQYF
TRBV4-1	.	TRBJ1-1	once	TGCGCCAGCAGCCAAGAAAATAAGAACACTGAAGCTTTCTTT	CASSQENKNTEAFF
TRBV7-7	.	TRBJ2-3	.	TGTGCCAGCAGCCCGAGGGCAGGGGTCGTAGATACGCAGTATTTT	CASSPRAGVVDTQYF
TRBV10-3	TRBD1	TRBJ2-1	.	TGTGCCATCAGCATGCCGGGACAGACCTACAATGAGCAGTTCTTC	CAISMPGQTYNEQFF
TRBV13	.	TRBJ2-7	.	TGTGCCAGCAGCACCCCGGACACGACCTACGAGCAGTACTTC	CASSTPDTTYEQYF
TRBV14	TRBD1	TRBJ2-2	.	TGTGCCAGCAGCCAAGGGACAGGTCTTAGGCCACTGCCTACCGGGGAGCTGTTTTTT	CASSQGTGLRPLPTGELFF